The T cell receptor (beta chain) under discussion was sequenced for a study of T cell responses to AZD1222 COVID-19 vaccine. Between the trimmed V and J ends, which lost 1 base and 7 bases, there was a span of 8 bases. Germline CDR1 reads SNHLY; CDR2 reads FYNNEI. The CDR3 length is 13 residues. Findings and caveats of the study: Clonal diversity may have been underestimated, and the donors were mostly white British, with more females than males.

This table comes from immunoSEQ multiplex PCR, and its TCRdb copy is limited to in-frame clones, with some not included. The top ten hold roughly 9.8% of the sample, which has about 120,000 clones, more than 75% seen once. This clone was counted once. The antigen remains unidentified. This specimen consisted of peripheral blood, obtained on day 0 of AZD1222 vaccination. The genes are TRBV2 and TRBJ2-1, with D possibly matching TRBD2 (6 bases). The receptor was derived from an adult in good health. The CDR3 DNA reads TGTGCCAGCAGTGAAGAGCGGGTGAATGAGCAGTTCTTC. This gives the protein CASSEERVNEQFF.